These 22 T cell receptor beta chains originate from one sample sequenced in a study of shared clonotypes between healthy human individuals. The assay was immunoSEQ multiplex PCR, and TCRdb's table has in-frame clones only and misses some. Of some 1,400,000 clones in the sample, approximately 96% were seen once. The sequenced sample was naive CD4+ T cells sorted from blood. Stated subset: CD45RA+ positively selected. The receptors come from a man aged 30 to 39 in good health.

The gene calls are TRBV6-6 and TRBJ2-7, with TRBD2 as a possible D gene (5 bases). Trimming stripped 5 bases from V and 3 bases from J, with 17 bases between. The CDR3 is 15 amino acids. The V gene's germline CDR1 is MNHNY and CDR2 SVGAGI (reference sequence). This chain's CDR3 is CASSQVSGSVYEQYF. The CDR3 region has the DNA TGTGCCAGCAGTCAGGTCTCGGGGTCGGTCTACGAGCAGTACTTC.

The chain employs TRBV19 and TRBJ2-4, with D perhaps TRBD1 (5 bases). The CDR3 covers 16 residues. CDR1 LNHDA and CDR2 SQIVND come from the germline V gene (reference sequence). V shed 4 bases and J shed 0 bases, with 13 bases lying between them. This chain's CDR3 is CASSKETAIAKNIQYF. DNA of the CDR3: TGTGCCAGTAGTAAAGAGACAGCTATAGCCAAAAACATTCAGTACTTC.

The V call is TRBV5-5, the J call TRBJ2-7, with 7 bases identical to TRBD1. The V and J ends lost 3 bases and 4 bases, in that order; junction bases with no gene match: 4. Germline V gene sequence: CDR1 SGHKS, CDR2 YYEKEE (reference sequence). CDR3 length: 13 residues. This CDR3 is CASSSLDRYEQYF. CDR3 DNA sequence: TGTGCCAGCAGCTCTTTGGACAGGTACGAGCAGTACTTC. The whole variable domain, remainder taken from reference TRBV5-5 and TRBJ2-7, is DAGVTQSPTHLIKTRGQQVTLRCSPISGHKSVSWYQQVLGQGPQFIFQYYEKEERGRGNFPDRFSARQFPNYSSELNVNALLLGDSALYLCASSSLDRYEQYFGPGTRLTVT.

The chain employs TRBV28 and TRBJ1-5, with 12 bases matching TRBD1. V lost 3 bases and J lost 6; bases outside the gene matches: 15. The length of the CDR3 is 19 residues. CDR1 and CDR2 (germline): MDHEN, SYDVKM. DNA of the CDR3: TGTGCCAGCAGTTTCTTGGGACAGGGGGCCATGAGGGCCGCTCAGCCCCAGCATTTT. This gives the protein CASSFLGQGAMRAAQPQHF.

The chain recombines TRBV7-3 with TRBJ2-1; 8 bases are shared with TRBD2. The CDR3 loop spans 15 amino acids. Looked up from germline, CDR1 is SGHTA and CDR2 is FQGTGA. V dropped 5 bases and J dropped 3; count of bases not matched to a gene: 6. CDR3 bases: TGTGCCAGCAGCCCAAGGACTAGCTTCTACAATGAGCAGTTCTTC. It codes for CASSPRTSFYNEQFF.

The chain couples TRBV6-1 to TRBJ2-7; no clear D gene. V was pared by 6 bases and J by 2 bases, with 11 bases between. The CDR3 covers 13 residues. Germline V CDR1 and CDR2: MNHNS, SASEGT. The CDR3 reads CASSPSRAYEQYF. The CDR3 DNA follows: TGTGCCAGCAGCCCAAGCCGGGCCTACGAGCAGTACTTC.

This rearrangement joins TRBV30 to TRBJ2-1; 10 bases are a match to TRBD2. The CDR3 loop spans 13 amino acids. Unmatched junction bases numbered 10, after V lost 8 bases and J lost 9 bases. Germline CDR1 and CDR2: GTSNPN and SVGIG (reference sequence). Here the CDR3 DNA reads TGTGCCGGGACAGGACTAGCGGAGGGTGAGCAGTTCTTC. Protein product: CAGTGLAEGEQFF.

This chain uses TRBV11-2 with TRBJ2-7; the D is unclear. CDR3 length equals 14 residues. Germline V gene sequence: CDR1 SGHAT, CDR2 FQNNGV. The germline V and J ends were trimmed by 4 bases and 0 bases, with 10 bases remaining between them. The CDR3 nucleotides are TGTGCCAGCAGCTCCGCGTGGGCCTCCTACGAGCAGTACTTC. The encoded protein is CASSSAWASYEQYF.

The chain combines TRBV4-2 with TRBJ1-1; D perhaps matches TRBD1 (5 bases). This CDR3 is 14 amino acids long. The V end lost 7 bases, the J end lost 1 base, and 13 bases lay between the germline ends. Germline assignment: CDR1 LGHNA and CDR2 YNFKEQ. The CDR3, as DNA: TGTGCCAGCATAAAGGTGGGGGGGAACACTGAAGCTTTCTTT. Encoded protein: CASIKVGGNTEAFF.

This chain links TRBV28 with TRBJ1-1; D is ambiguous. Trimming removed 6 bases at V and 1 base at J, with 9 bases between. The CDR3 totals 13 residues. The germline gives CDR1 MDHEN, CDR2 SYDVKM. For the CDR3, the DNA is TGTGCCAGCAGATCTAGCAGGAACACTGAAGCTTTCTTT. Protein: CASRSSRNTEAFF.

This rearrangement joins TRBV19 to TRBJ2-1; 10 nucleotides align to TRBD2. Germline CDR1 and CDR2: LNHDA and SQIVND (reference sequence). V dropped 1 base and J dropped 6; count of bases not matched to a gene: 6. The CDR3 runs to 16 residues. The CDR3 DNA sequence: TGTGCCAGTAGTATAGTTCTAGCGGGAGTGCCCAATGAGCAGTTCTTC. Residues: CASSIVLAGVPNEQFF.

V usage is TRBV7-2 and J usage is TRBJ2-7; TRBD1 aligns across 7 bases. The germline CDR1 and CDR2 sequences are SGHTA and FQGNSA. The CDR3 length is 14 residues. J lost 3 bases, V lost 6 bases, and 8 bases had no gene match. CDR3 DNA sequence: TGTGCCAGCAGTTGGAGACAGGGATTCTACGAGCAGTACTTC. This codes for CASSWRQGFYEQYF.

The CDR3 DNA is TGCGCCAGCAGCCACCTCCGTGGCTGGGTTGAGCAGTTCTTC. Its translation: CASSHLRGWVEQFF. The chain joins TRBV4-1 to TRBJ2-1, with D unresolved. CDR1 and CDR2 from the germline V gene are MGHRA and YSYEKL. V lost 3 bases to trimming and J lost 9 bases, with 15 bases between them. The CDR3 extends over 14 amino acids.

V usage is TRBV5-5 and J usage is TRBJ2-2, with TRBD1 identical over 9 bases. V dropped 4 bases and J dropped 5; count of bases not matched to a gene: 6. The CDR3 is 15 residues long. Germline assignment: CDR1 SGHKS and CDR2 YYEKEE (reference sequence). This CDR3 is CASSTRDRETGELFF. The CDR3, as DNA: TGTGCCAGCAGCACCCGGGACAGGGAGACCGGGGAGCTGTTTTTT.

This chain connects TRBV6-5 to TRBJ1-2; D ambiguous. The V end was cut by 8 bases, the J end by 7 bases, with 23 bases between. The CDR3 extends over 15 amino acids. Germline V gives CDR1 MNHEY, CDR2 SVGAGI. CDR3 residues: CASLSWTAYNIGYTF. CDR3 in DNA: TGTGCCAGCCTTTCATGGACGGCCTACAATATTGGCTACACCTTC.

The chain carries TRBV29-1 and TRBJ2-2; 7 nucleotides line up with TRBD1. Looked up from germline, CDR1 is SQVTM and CDR2 is ANQGSEA. The V segment lost 5 bases and the J segment 5 bases; nucleotides outside the gene matches: 8. This CDR3 comprises 14 residues. The CDR3: CSVYGQANTGELFF. The CDR3 DNA reads as TGCAGCGTTTACGGACAGGCTAATACCGGGGAGCTGTTTTTT.

J is TRBJ2-7 and V is TRBV28; D is ambiguous. The length of the CDR3 is 13 residues. The germline CDR1 and CDR2 sequences are MDHEN and SYDVKM. Trimming left V 8 bases short and J 4 bases short, with 15 bases between. The CDR3: CASGVARLYEQYF. CDR3 nucleotides: TGTGCCAGCGGGGTTGCTCGGTTATACGAGCAGTACTTC. The entire variable domain, with the rest obtained from reference TRBV28 and TRBJ2-7, is as follows: DVKVTQSSRYLVKRTGEKVFLECVQDMDHENMFWYRQDPGLGLRLIYFSYDVKMKEKGDIPEGYSVSREKKERFSLILESASTNQTSMYLCASGVARLYEQYFGPGTRLTVT.

The chain carries TRBV28 and TRBJ2-7, with D possibly TRBD1 on 6 matching bases. V was pared by 7 bases and J by 0 bases, with 25 bases between. The CDR3 has 18 residues. Germline CDR1 and CDR2: MDHEN and SYDVKM. As DNA, the CDR3 is TGTGCCAGCACCAGACCGGGACACGGAAGGGGAAGCTCCTACGAGCAGTACTTC. Translation gives CASTRPGHGRGSSYEQYF.

This clone has just one count. This chain connects TRBV9 to TRBJ1-2, with D possibly matching TRBD1 (6 bases). The germline CDR1 and CDR2 sequences are SGDLS and YYNGEE. The CDR3 spans 16 residues. V was clipped by 4 bases and J by 0 bases, with 16 bases between them. CDR3 region: CASSSPAGTSNYGYTF. The CDR3, as DNA: TGTGCCAGCAGCTCCCCTGCCGGGACATCTAACTATGGCTACACCTTC.

The chain employs TRBV7-8 and TRBJ2-7; the D is unclear. Trimming removed 7 bases from V and 4 bases from J, with 17 bases in between. This CDR3 is built from 14 residues. Germline V gene data show CDR1 as SGHVS and CDR2 as FQNEAQ. The CDR3 sequence: CASTLGHVKYEQYF. CDR3 coding DNA: TGTGCCAGCACCCTCGGCCATGTAAAATACGAGCAGTACTTC.

This clone has just one count. The chain links TRBV7-9 to TRBJ1-1; D remains ambiguous. The ends were cut back, 4 bases at V and 2 bases at J, with 14 bases in the middle. In germline, CDR1 is SEHNR, CDR2 FQNEAQ (reference sequence). This CDR3 has 15 amino acids. CDR3 sequence (DNA): TGTGCCAGCAGCTCCAATCCTAACTCTAACACTGAAGCTTTCTTT. Residues: CASSSNPNSNTEAFF.

The V and J genes are TRBV11-3 and TRBJ2-2; weak D call: TRBD2 (7 bases). The CDR3 is made up of 14 amino acids. V was cut by 1 base and J by 6 bases, with 9 bases left in between. In germline, CDR1 is SGHNT, CDR2 YENEEA. The CDR3 sequence is CASSLGGGAGELFF. CDR3 sequence (DNA): TGTGCCAGCAGCTTAGGAGGGGGGGCCGGGGAGCTGTTTTTT.